This T cell receptor (beta chain) derives from a study of T cell repertoires in ileal Crohn's disease (dated by TCRdb to about 2019). As for the study more broadly: Median disease duration was approximately 8.3 years, and under 40% of patients were identified as active smokers at the time of surgery. Surgery was performed for a complication in all patients, with stricturing disease in around 60% and penetrating disease in roughly 40%. Postoperative therapy was given to about half of the patients, with thiopurines administered to ten to eleven patients and anti-TNF agents administered to around 19 patients. The TCR repertoire was analysed in under 70 patients with Crohn's disease drawn from a prospective multicentre cohort. The study ran alongside a multicentre cohort designed to identify predictors of early endoscopic recurrence after ileocolonic resection. Endoscopic postoperative recurrence was defined by a Rutgeerts score above i0. A total of roughly 170 mucosal samples from approximately 60 patients were sequenced, with samples obtained at several locations on the surgical specimen and at postoperative endoscopy.

Trimming takes 7 bases from V and 0 bases from J, and the germline ends sit 12 bases apart. Based on the germline V gene (reference sequence), the CDR1 and CDR2 sequences are MNHNY and SVGAGI. From cysteine to phenylalanine, the CDR3 is 15 amino acids long. The read is trimmed to its CDR3 DNA, 45 bases read in frame from base 1. Summary of the overall study and its limitations: Endoscopic recurrence was linked to a higher percentage of high-frequency clones at surgery, and recurrence occurred in every patient whose clonality exceeded 26.8% (18/57). Mucosal CD4 and CD8 T cells were sorted and sequenced only in a subgroup of patients, whose size was not stated. Compared with non-smokers, patients who were active smokers at surgery showed a significantly higher proportion of clonal expansions (around 24% vs 18%, p=0.02). More high-frequency clones were carried by sorted CD8 T cells than by CD4 T cells, suggesting that mucosal expansions were mainly CD8.

Concerning this clone itself: Its antigen target is currently unknown. The sample holds no much larger clone one base away, and base qualities are not on file.

Roughly 500 nanograms of biopsy DNA per sample were submitted for commercial TCRB immunosequencing. Adaptive Biotechnology amplified the CDR3 regions from genomic DNA with a two-step multiplex PCR designed to control amplification bias. In the first PCR, primers covered every V and J gene segment, and in the second PCR, barcodes and Illumina adapters were added. An Illumina instrument was used to sequence the CDR3 libraries. The original pipeline was this. Vendor-provided pipelines were combined with custom analysis of raw data in R/Bioconductor under R version 3.3.0. Clonality, ranging from 0 to 1, was calculated as the inverse of the normalised Shannon entropy of all productive clones. The repertoire share taken up by the top 100 clones defined high-frequency clones, and only clones that passed a 95% confidence test were kept. The Simpson index measured repertoire diversity, and the Morisita-Horn index measured overlap between samples. TCRdb's version of the immuneACCESS table is confined to in-frame rearrangements and falls short of the full clone set. An unresolved V gene accounts for under half of the shortfall where checked; the remainder is of unknown origin. The V and J calls and clone size are taken from that table; D and trimming were inferred from the DNA. In all, the sample holds about 17,000 clones, and about 60% of those were seen once. The ten largest clones add up to around 6.3% of the sample.

Adults with ileal or ileocolonic Crohn's disease and an indication for ileocolonic resection were eligible for inclusion. Before DNA extraction, whole ileal mucosal biopsies were kept frozen at -80 degrees C. Genomic DNA was isolated from frozen whole biopsies using a TRizol-based method, and the DNA was quantified with a NanoDrop 2000 spectrophotometer. Sequencing was done on a sample of ileal tissue. The sequence is built from TRBV6-6 and TRBJ1-4; the D gene lacks a confident call. The clonotype comes from an adult with Crohn's disease. The CDR3 amino acid sequence is: CASMPHQATNEKLFF. The DNA sequence reads TGTGCCAGCATGCCCCACCAGGCAACTAATGAAAAACTGTTTTTT.